Presented here are 4 T cell receptor beta chains from one specimen sequenced in a study of T-cell reconstitution after alpha-beta-depleted transplantation in children. This sample's TCRbeta library carried unique molecular identifier barcodes. TCRdb recomputed calls from the PCR reads with MiXCR, one row per CDR3 protein. Counted here are a few hundred thousand distinct CDR3 sequences, 10% occurring once; the ten biggest clones make up 2% to 2.5%. The sample here was PBMCs from the stem cell graft donor, taken from the stem cell graft. Receptor source: a human donor who donated a stem cell graft to a child with acute lymphoblastic leukemia.

The count of this clonotype is one. The DNA of the CDR3 is TGTGCCAGCAGCTCCATCGCGGAGACCTACAATGAGCAGTTCTTC. Protein product: CASSSIAETYNEQFF. This chain uses TRBV7-9 with TRBJ2-1; D call uncertain. The CDR3 is 15 amino acids. Trimming cost V 4 bases and J 2 bases, with 12 bases left between them. The V gene's germline CDR1 is SEHNR and CDR2 FQNEAQ (reference sequence).

About this clonotype: This clone may be a read error of a much larger clone one base away. The rearrangement uses TRBV5-1 and TRBJ2-1, with TRBD2 matching over 8 bases. There are 15 residues in the CDR3. CDR1 and CDR2 (germline): SGHRS, YFSETQ. CDR3 sequence: CASSLAGEIYNEHFF. CDR3 coding DNA: TGCGCCAGCAGCTTAGCGGGAGAGATCTACAATGAGCATTTCTTC.

This clonotype was picked up a small number of times. The chain has TRBV12-5 and TRBJ2-7; TRBD2 matches at 11 bases. This CDR3 is 13 amino acids long. CDR1 LGHNT and CDR2 FRNRAP come from the germline V gene. V was clipped by 4 bases and J by 6 bases; unmatched bases: 2. CDR3 sequence reads: CASGWGTSGEQYF. The CDR3 coding sequence is TGTGCTAGTGGTTGGGGGACTAGCGGCGAGCAGTACTTC.

There are a few counts of this clonotype. V gene TRBV5-1 combines with J gene TRBJ1-1, with D hard to call. The CDR3 sequence is 15 residues long. Trimming pared 0 bases from V and 1 base from J, leaving 10 bases between. Germline CDR1 and CDR2: SGHRS and YFSETQ. CDR3 nucleotides: TGCGCCAGCAGCTTGGAGGCTGGGAGGAACACTGAAGCTTTCTTT. It encodes CASSLEAGRNTEAFF.